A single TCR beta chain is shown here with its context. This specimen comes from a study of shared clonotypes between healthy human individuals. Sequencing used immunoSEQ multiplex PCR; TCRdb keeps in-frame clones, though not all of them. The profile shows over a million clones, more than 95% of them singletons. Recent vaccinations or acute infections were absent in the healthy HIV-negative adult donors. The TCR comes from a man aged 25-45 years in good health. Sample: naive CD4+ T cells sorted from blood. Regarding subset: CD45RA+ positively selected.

The CDR3 nucleotides are TGTGCCAGCAGCCTAGTGGGTAGGCGGGGGGCCTACGAGCAGTACTTC. Its translation is CASSLVGRRGAYEQYF. This chain links TRBV11-2 with TRBJ2-7; 8 bases agree with TRBD2. In germline, CDR1 is SGHAT, CDR2 FQNNGV. Trimming at V came to 5 bases and at J to 2 bases, leaving 11 bases not matched to a gene. This CDR3 spans 16 amino acids.